What follows is one T cell receptor beta chain and its context. Its antigen is not known. In germline, CDR1 is SGHTA, CDR2 FQGNSA. V lost 5 bases to trimming and J lost 5 bases, with 8 bases between them. This CDR3 region has 12 residues. The sample is drawn from a study of cytotoxic CD8 clonotypes in ibrutinib-treated CLL. Study-level background: Mean productive templates were around 240,000; mean productive rearrangements were about 90,000. Study-level findings and limits: Sampling of sustained-remission and progressing patients occurred at differing times.

Some clones are missing from TCRdb's copy, which holds only in-frame ones; the method was immunoSEQ multiplex PCR. The data hold over 70,000 clones, with around 79% observed a single time. This TCR was sampled from a human donor with chronic lymphocytic leukemia. The material was PBMCs, obtained after 12 months of ibrutinib treatment. J is TRBJ2-3 and V is TRBV7-2; D is unclear. CDR3 region: CASSLLGDTQYF. CDR3 coding DNA: TGTGCCAGCAGCCTGCTCGGAGATACGCAGTATTTT.